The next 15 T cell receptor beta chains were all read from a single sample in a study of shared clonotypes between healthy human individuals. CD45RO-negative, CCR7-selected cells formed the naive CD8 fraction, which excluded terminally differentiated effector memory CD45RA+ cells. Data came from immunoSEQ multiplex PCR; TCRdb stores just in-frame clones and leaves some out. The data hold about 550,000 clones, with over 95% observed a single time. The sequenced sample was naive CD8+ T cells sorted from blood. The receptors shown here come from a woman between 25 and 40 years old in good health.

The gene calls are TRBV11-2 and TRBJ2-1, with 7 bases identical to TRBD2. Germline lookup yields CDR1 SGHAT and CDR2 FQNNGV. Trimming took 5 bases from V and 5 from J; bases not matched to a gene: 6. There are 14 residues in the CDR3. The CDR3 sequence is CASSSEGRDNEQFF. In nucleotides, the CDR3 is TGTGCCAGCAGCAGCGAGGGGAGGGACAATGAGCAGTTCTTC.

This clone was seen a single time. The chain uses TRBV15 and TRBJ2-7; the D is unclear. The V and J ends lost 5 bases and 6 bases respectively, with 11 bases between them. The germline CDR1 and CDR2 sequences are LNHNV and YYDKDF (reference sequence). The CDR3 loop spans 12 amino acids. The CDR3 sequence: CATSDPGGEQYF. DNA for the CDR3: TGTGCCACCAGCGACCCTGGTGGCGAGCAGTACTTC.

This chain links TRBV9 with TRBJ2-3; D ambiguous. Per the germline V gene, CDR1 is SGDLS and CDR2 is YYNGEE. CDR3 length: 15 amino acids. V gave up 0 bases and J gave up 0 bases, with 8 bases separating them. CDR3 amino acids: CASSVGPASTDTQYF. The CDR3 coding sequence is TGTGCCAGCAGCGTAGGTCCGGCTAGCACAGATACGCAGTATTTT.

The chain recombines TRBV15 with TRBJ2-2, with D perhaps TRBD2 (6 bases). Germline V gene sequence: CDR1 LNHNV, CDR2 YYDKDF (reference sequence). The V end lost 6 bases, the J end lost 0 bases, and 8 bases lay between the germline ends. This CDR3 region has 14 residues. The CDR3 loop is CATREGTNTGELFF. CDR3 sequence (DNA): TGTGCCACCAGGGAGGGAACGAACACCGGGGAGCTGTTTTTT.

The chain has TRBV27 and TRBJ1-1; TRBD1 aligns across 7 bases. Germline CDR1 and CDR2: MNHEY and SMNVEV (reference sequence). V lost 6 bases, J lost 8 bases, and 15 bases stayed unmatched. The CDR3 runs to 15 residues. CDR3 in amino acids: CASSSGLTGTGEAFF. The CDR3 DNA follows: TGTGCCAGCAGCTCAGGACTGACAGGGACTGGAGAAGCTTTCTTT.

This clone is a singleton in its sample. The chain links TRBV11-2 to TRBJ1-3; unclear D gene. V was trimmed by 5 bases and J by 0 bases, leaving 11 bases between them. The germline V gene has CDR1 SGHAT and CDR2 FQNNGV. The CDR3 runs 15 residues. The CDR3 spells CASSSEARSGNTIYF. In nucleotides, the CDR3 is TGTGCCAGCAGCAGTGAGGCCCGCTCTGGAAACACCATATATTTT. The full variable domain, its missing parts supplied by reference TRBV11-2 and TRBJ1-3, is EAGVAQSPRYKIIEKRQSVAFWCNPISGHATLYWYQQILGQGPKLLIQFQNNGVVDDSQLPKDRFSAERLKGVDSTLKIQPAKLEDSAVYLCASSSEARSGNTIYFGEGSWLTVV.

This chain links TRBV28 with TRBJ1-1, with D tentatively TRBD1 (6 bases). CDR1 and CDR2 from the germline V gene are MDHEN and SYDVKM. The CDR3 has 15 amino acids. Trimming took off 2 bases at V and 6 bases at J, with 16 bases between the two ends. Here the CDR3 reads CASSLGGRGLSEAFF. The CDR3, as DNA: TGTGCCAGCAGTTTAGGTGGCCGGGGGCTATCTGAAGCTTTCTTT.

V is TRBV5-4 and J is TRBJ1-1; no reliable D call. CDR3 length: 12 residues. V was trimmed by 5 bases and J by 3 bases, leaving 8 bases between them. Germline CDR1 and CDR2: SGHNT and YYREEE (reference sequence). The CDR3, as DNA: TGTGCCAGCAGTTCGGTGGACACTGAAGCTTTCTTT. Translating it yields CASSSVDTEAFF.

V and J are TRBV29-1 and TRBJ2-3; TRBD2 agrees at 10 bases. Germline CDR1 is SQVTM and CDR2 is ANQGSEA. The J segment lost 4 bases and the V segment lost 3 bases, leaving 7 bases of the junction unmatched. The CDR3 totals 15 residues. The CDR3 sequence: CSVERTSGVADTQYF. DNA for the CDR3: TGCAGCGTTGAGAGAACTAGCGGGGTCGCAGATACGCAGTATTTT.

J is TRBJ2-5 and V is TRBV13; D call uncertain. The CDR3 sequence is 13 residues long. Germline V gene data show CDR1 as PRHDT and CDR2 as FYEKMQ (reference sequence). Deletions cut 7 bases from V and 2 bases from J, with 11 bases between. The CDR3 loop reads CASKHKSQETQYF. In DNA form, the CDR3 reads TGTGCCAGCAAACATAAATCTCAAGAGACCCAGTACTTC. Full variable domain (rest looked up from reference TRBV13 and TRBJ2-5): AAGVIQSPRHLIKEKRETATLKCYPIPRHDTVYWYQQGPGQDPQFLISFYEKMQSDKGSIPDRFSAQQFSDYHSELNMSSLELGDSALYFCASKHKSQETQYFGPGTRLLVL.

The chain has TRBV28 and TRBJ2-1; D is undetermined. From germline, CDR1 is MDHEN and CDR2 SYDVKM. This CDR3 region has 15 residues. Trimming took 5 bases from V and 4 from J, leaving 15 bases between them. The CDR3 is CASSEVGSLYNEQFF. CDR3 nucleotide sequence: TGTGCCAGCAGTGAAGTTGGCAGTTTGTACAATGAGCAGTTCTTC. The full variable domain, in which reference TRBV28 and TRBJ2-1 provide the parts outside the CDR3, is DVKVTQSSRYLVKRTGEKVFLECVQDMDHENMFWYRQDPGLGLRLIYFSYDVKMKEKGDIPEGYSVSREKKERFSLILESASTNQTSMYLCASSEVGSLYNEQFFGPGTRLTVL.

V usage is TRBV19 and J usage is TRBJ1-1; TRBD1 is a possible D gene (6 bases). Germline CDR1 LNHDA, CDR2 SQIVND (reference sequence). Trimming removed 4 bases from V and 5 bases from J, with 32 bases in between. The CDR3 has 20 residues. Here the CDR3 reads CASSNSANEVQGKGKTEAFF. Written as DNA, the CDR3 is TGTGCCAGTAGTAACTCTGCAAATGAGGTCCAGGGGAAAGGAAAAACTGAAGCTTTCTTT. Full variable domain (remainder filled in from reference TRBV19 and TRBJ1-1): DGGITQSPKYLFRKEGQNVTLSCEQNLNHDAMYWYRQDPGQGLRLIYYSQIVNDFQKGDIAEGYSVSREKKESFPLTVTSAQKNPTAFYLCASSNSANEVQGKGKTEAFFGQGTRLTVV.

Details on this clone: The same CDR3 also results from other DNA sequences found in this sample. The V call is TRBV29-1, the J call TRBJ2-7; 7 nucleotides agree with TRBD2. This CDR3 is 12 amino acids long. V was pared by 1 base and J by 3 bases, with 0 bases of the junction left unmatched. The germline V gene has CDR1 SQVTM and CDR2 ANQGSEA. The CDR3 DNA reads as TGCAGCGTTGAAGCGGGAGGCTACGAGCAGTACTTC. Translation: CSVEAGGYEQYF.

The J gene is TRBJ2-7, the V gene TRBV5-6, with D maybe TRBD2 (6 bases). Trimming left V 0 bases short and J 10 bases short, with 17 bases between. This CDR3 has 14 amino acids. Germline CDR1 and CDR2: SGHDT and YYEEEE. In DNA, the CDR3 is TGTGCCAGCAGCTTGGGGGACTGGGGGACGATTCAGTACTTC. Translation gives CASSLGDWGTIQYF.

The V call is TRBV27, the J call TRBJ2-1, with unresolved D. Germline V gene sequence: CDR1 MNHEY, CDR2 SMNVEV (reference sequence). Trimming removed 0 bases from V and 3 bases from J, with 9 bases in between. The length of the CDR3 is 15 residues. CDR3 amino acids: CASSLSPNNYNEQFF. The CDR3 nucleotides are TGTGCCAGCAGTTTATCCCCCAACAACTACAATGAGCAGTTCTTC.